The TCR beta chain described here comes from a study of cytomegalovirus exposure and HLA in healthy donors. On the study more broadly: For the roughly 400 genotyped donors, about 81% fell within the Caucasian-associated ancestry cluster.

The PCR made use of 60 Vbeta and 13 Jbeta primers. Measured with immunoSEQ multiplex PCR; TCRdb has only the in-frame clones, and not every one. The table shows under 150,000 clones, with approximately 73% occurring only once. V lost 6 bases and J lost 9; bases outside the gene matches: 16. The CDR3 totals 18 residues. The germline CDR1 and CDR2 sequences are ENHRY and SYGVKD. Points on this clone: Its specificity is not known.

The study, taken as a whole, reports: Later examination showed HLA-associated TCR beta chains had greater clonal expansion than equally common others.

The clonotype was recovered from a human donor in good health. The material sequenced was PBMCs. This sequence joins TRBV10-3 and TRBJ2-1; 14 bases align to TRBD2. Here the CDR3 reads CAIRDSRGTSGSSGEQFF. The CDR3 region has the DNA TGTGCCATCAGGGACAGTCGAGGGACTAGCGGGAGTAGCGGTGAGCAGTTCTTC.